The subject of this entry is one TCR beta chain. Its matching antigen is unknown. The sample comes from a study of cytomegalovirus exposure and HLA in healthy donors. Study at large: An early data release held 80 million or so unique TCRs from HLA-typed donors. Study-wide findings and caveats: Accurate HLA-A and HLA-B prediction from TCR beta sequences was reported for most subjects. In vitro data verified a few CMV-associated chains as specific for CMV antigens.

The junction had 5 bases not matched to a gene; V was cut back by 3 bases and J by 3 bases. The CDR3 covers 18 residues. Per the germline V gene, CDR1 is SGHNT and CDR2 is YYREEE (reference sequence). The PCR ran on 60 Vbeta and 13 Jbeta primers. TCRdb's copy holds only in-frame clones and misses some; the assay was immunoSEQ multiplex PCR. In the table there are 150,000 to 200,000 clones, roughly 85% of which are singletons. The chain has TRBV5-4 and TRBJ2-2; 16 nucleotides line up with TRBD2. Sequences were obtained from PBMCs. The clonotype comes from a woman between 18 and 30 years old in good health and CMV-seronegative. The CDR3 DNA sequence: TGTGCCAGCAGCTCGGGACTAGCGGGAGGGTCCGACACCGGGGAGCTGTTTTTT. This encodes CASSSGLAGGSDTGELFF.